The rows below give T cell receptor beta chains drawn from one sample of a study of T cell responses to AZD1222 COVID-19 vaccine. Method: immunoSEQ multiplex PCR; TCRdb's copy keeps in-frame clones and lacks some. This table holds about 170,000 clones, more than 80% found once. Sequencing used peripheral blood, obtained 28 days after the second dose of the MenACWY control vaccine. The origin of the receptors is an adult who received the MenACWY meningococcal vaccine as a control. CDR3s include the opening cysteine and the closing phenylalanine or tryptophan. The D gene is left open where the match is weak. For some rows the clone size is stated as once, few or many, or as a class when expanded; others skip it.

j_call clone_size d_call v_call cdr3_nt cdr3_aa
TRBJ1-5 . . TRBV5-8 TGTGCCAGCAGCTTGACGGGGCCCGTCGGTCAGCCCCAGCATTTT CASSLTGPVGQPQHF
TRBJ1-2 . . TRBV11-2 TGTGCCAGCAGCCCCCCGGGGAATCCATATGGCTACACCTTC CASSPPGNPYGYTF
TRBJ2-5 . . TRBV29-1 TGCAGCGTTGTGGTGGAGACCCAGTACTTC CSVVVETQYF
TRBJ1-1 . . TRBV18 TGTGCCAGCTCACCTCGAGTGGCAAGGAGCACTGAAGCTTTCTTT CASSPRVARSTEAFF
TRBJ1-3 few . TRBV7-3 TGTGCCAGCAGCTTAACGGGGTCTGGAAACACCATATATTTT CASSLTGSGNTIYF
TRBJ1-5 . . TRBV19 TGTGCCAGTAGTAGGACTACCTCTTTTAATAGCAATCAGCCCCAGCATTTT CASSRTTSFNSNQPQHF
TRBJ2-7 . TRBD2 TRBV6-2/TRBV6-3 TGTGCCAGCAGCCTCAGCGGGAGTGGCAACGAGCAGTACTTC CASSLSGSGNEQYF
TRBJ2-3 . TRBD2 TRBV24-1 TGTGCCACCAGAGATGACTCCCCTAGCGGGAGCGGCACAGATACGCAGTATTTT CATRDDSPSGSGTDTQYF
TRBJ2-5 few . TRBV6-2/TRBV6-3 TGTGCCAGCAGCCGCACAGGAGAGACCCAGTACTTC CASSRTGETQYF
TRBJ2-7 . TRBD1 TRBV30 TGTGCCTGGAGTTACGCCTCCAGGGGGCGAGTTGGCGAGCAGTACTTC CAWSYASRGRVGEQYF
TRBJ2-7 once . TRBV28 TGTGCCAGCAGTTTATCCCAGGGAGCCGCCTACGAGCAGTACTTC CASSLSQGAAYEQYF
TRBJ2-1 . . TRBV30 TGTGCCTGGAGTAGACAGCTCAATGAGCAGTTCTTC CAWSRQLNEQFF
TRBJ1-1 . . TRBV7-2 TGTGCCAGCAGCTTAGACAGCATGAACACTGAAGCTTTCTTT CASSLDSMNTEAFF
TRBJ2-1 . . TRBV27 TGTGCCAGCAGACTAGTGGGTGAGCAGTTCTTC CASRLVGEQFF
TRBJ1-5 . TRBD1 TRBV29-1 TGCAGCGTTCGGGGACAGTATAGCAATCAGCCCCAGCATTTT CSVRGQYSNQPQHF
TRBJ2-3 . . TRBV29-1 TGCAGCGTTGGATTTGGTGACCCAGATACGCAGTATTTT CSVGFGDPDTQYF
TRBJ2-3 . TRBD1 TRBV24-1 TGTGCCACCAGGGATGGACAGGGCGAGGGTACAGATACGCAGTATTTT CATRDGQGEGTDTQYF
TRBJ2-1 . TRBD2 TRBV18 TGTGCCAGCTCACCCACTAGCGGCGAGCAGTTCTTC CASSPTSGEQFF
TRBJ2-7 once TRBD1 TRBV11-2 TGTGCCAGCAGCCCCGGGTCGACAGGGGCCTACGAGCAGTACTTC CASSPGSTGAYEQYF
TRBJ2-7 . . TRBV5-1 TGCGCCAGCAGCTCGGGGGGACAGGCCTACGAGCAGTACTTC CASSSGGQAYEQYF
TRBJ1-1 . . TRBV20-1 TGCAGTGCTACTCATCCTGAAGCTTTCTTT CSATHPEAFF
TRBJ1-1 . . TRBV30 TGTGCCTGGAGTGTACCTAAGAACACTGAAGCTTTCTTT CAWSVPKNTEAFF
TRBJ2-2 once TRBD2 TRBV29-1 TGCAGCGGAGAGAGCGGGACGAACACCGGGGAGCTGTTTTTT CSGESGTNTGELFF
TRBJ1-2 . TRBD1 TRBV7-9 TGTGCCAGCAGCGGCCCCGACAGGGAACAAGCTAACTATGGCTACACCTTC CASSGPDREQANYGYTF
TRBJ2-2 once TRBD1 TRBV4-1 TGCGCCAGCAGCCCACCTGGGACAGTGTCCCACCCCGGGGAGCTGTTTTTT CASSPPGTVSHPGELFF
TRBJ2-1 . . TRBV28 TGTGCCAGCAGTTTCCGAACTCCGAAGCAGTTCTTC CASSFRTPKQFF
TRBJ1-3 . TRBD1 TRBV5-1 TGCGCCAGCAGCTTGGCGGACAGGGCTAACACCATATATTTT CASSLADRANTIYF
TRBJ1-2 . . TRBV7-9 TGTGCCAGCAGCTTAGAGAAGGCAGGACTGGGCTACACCTTC CASSLEKAGLGYTF
TRBJ1-5 . TRBD1 TRBV7-2 TGTGCCAGCAGCTCTCCGGGACAGGCGATCAATCAGCCCCAGCATTTT CASSSPGQAINQPQHF
TRBJ1-3 . . TRBV10-1 TGCGCCAGCAGTGGACACCGGACAGTTTCTGGAAACACCATATATTTT CASSGHRTVSGNTIYF
TRBJ2-3 . TRBD2 TRBV15 TGTGCCACCAGCAGAGATAGACGGGAGGACCCCGTCGATACGCAGTATTTT CATSRDRREDPVDTQYF
TRBJ1-1 . . TRBV6-5 TGTGCCAGCAGATCCTACACAGGGGAAGCTTTCTTT CASRSYTGEAFF
TRBJ2-6 . . TRBV19 TGTGCCAGTAGCCTACAACCTAGGGCTGGGGCCAACGTCCTGACTTTC CASSLQPRAGANVLTF
TRBJ1-1 . TRBD1 TRBV7-3 TGTGCCAGCAGCTCCTACGGACAGGGGGAAGCTTTCTTT CASSSYGQGEAFF
TRBJ2-5 . . TRBV7-2 TGTGCCAGCAGCTTAGGGTGGCAGGGAGAGACCCAGTACTTC CASSLGWQGETQYF
TRBJ2-1 . . TRBV7-9 TGTGCCAGCAGCTTAGGGGATAGCGGAGGGAGGCCCTACAATGAGCAGTTCTTC CASSLGDSGGRPYNEQFF
TRBJ2-7 once TRBD1 TRBV5-4 TGTGCCAGCAGCTCCTCAATAGGGACAGTGACCCACGAGCAGTACTTC CASSSSIGTVTHEQYF
TRBJ1-4 once . TRBV19 TGTGCCTCCGACCCTGGGGACGCTAATGAAAAACTGTTTTTT CASDPGDANEKLFF
TRBJ1-2 . TRBD1 TRBV9 TGTGCCAGCAGCGGGAGGACAGGGGGTAACTATGGCTACACCTTC CASSGRTGGNYGYTF
TRBJ1-6 . . TRBV11-2 TGTGCCAGCAGCTACGATTCACCCCTCCACTTT CASSYDSPLHF
TRBJ1-5 . . TRBV18 TGTGCCAGCTCGTCCATAGCCAATCAGCCCCAGCATTTT CASSSIANQPQHF
TRBJ1-2 . . TRBV9 TGTGCCAGCAGCGCCAACCGGGGGAACTATGGCTACACCTTC CASSANRGNYGYTF